Below are 28 T cell receptor beta chains sequenced from a single sample in a study of blood T cell repertoires in COVID-19. This table comes from immunoSEQ multiplex PCR, and its TCRdb copy is limited to in-frame clones, with some not included. Found here are around 450,000 clones, roughly 91% of them singletons; the top ten hold around 4.4%. The sequencing sample was made of peripheral blood. These receptor sequences come from a woman in her twenties or thirties with acute or convalescent COVID-19.

In DNA form, the CDR3 reads TGTGCCAGTTTACCGACAGAGGCGTATGGCTACACCTTC. Its protein product is CASLPTEAYGYTF. The chain is built from TRBV28 and TRBJ1-2; weak D call: TRBD1 (5 bases). From germline, CDR1 is MDHEN and CDR2 SYDVKM. Trimming stripped 9 bases from V and 5 bases from J, with 16 bases between. The CDR3 totals 13 residues.

The chain links TRBV27 to TRBJ1-6; D ambiguous. Trimming cost V 6 bases and J 10 bases, with 13 bases left between them. Germline loops: CDR1 MNHEY, CDR2 SMNVEV (reference sequence). This CDR3 is built from 13 residues. This CDR3 is CASSPAGWSPLHF. DNA for the CDR3: TGTGCCAGCAGCCCGGCGGGTTGGTCACCCCTCCACTTT.

This chain connects TRBV4-1 to TRBJ2-4, with TRBD1 as a possible D gene (5 bases). V was shortened by 4 bases and J by 0 bases, with 10 bases between the two germline ends. The CDR3 totals 15 residues. Germline values: CDR1 MGHRA, CDR2 YSYEKL. CDR3 region: CASSPTGLAKNIQYF. As DNA, the CDR3 is TGCGCCAGCAGCCCCACAGGCCTAGCCAAAAACATTCAGTACTTC.

The chain is built from TRBV18 and TRBJ2-2; perhaps TRBD2 as D (5 bases). With 0 bases removed from V and 5 bases from J, the gap between germline ends came to 13 bases. From germline, CDR1 is KGHSH and CDR2 LQKENI. The CDR3 has 16 amino acids. The CDR3 coding sequence is TGTGCCAGCTCACCACCCGGACGCCCGGGGACCGGGGAGCTGTTTTTT. Its translation: CASSPPGRPGTGELFF.

The chain combines TRBV3-1 (or the pseudogene TRBV3-2) with TRBJ2-2, with 8 bases aligning to TRBD1. Germline CDR1 reads LGHDT; CDR2 reads YNNKEL (reference sequence). The CDR3 sequence is 16 residues long. V lost 1 base and J lost 6; bases outside the gene matches: 7. CDR3: CASSQGTGINPGELFF. The CDR3 DNA is TGTGCCAGCAGCCAAGGGACAGGGATTAACCCCGGGGAGCTGTTTTTT.

This clone has only one observation. The CDR3 nucleotides read TGTGCCAGTGGTGCGGTCGTTGAGGGAGATACGCAGTATTTT. Its translation is CASGAVVEGDTQYF. V usage is TRBV7-6 and J usage is TRBJ2-3; D is possibly TRBD2 (5 bases). The CDR3 spans 14 residues. Trimming shortened V by 9 bases and J by 5 bases, and 18 bases separated the two germline ends. The V gene's germline CDR1 is SGHVS and CDR2 FNYEAQ. The variable domain in full, with the rest retrieved from reference TRBV7-6 and TRBJ2-3, is GAGVSQSPRYKVTKRGQDVALRCDPISGHVSLYWYRQALGQGPEFLTYFNYEAQQDKSGLPNDRFSAERPEGSISTLTIQRTEQRDSAMYRCASGAVVEGDTQYFGPGTRLTVL.

V and J are TRBV5-5 and TRBJ2-5; tentative D call: TRBD1 (6 bases). The CDR3 runs 14 residues. With 3 bases removed from V and 2 bases from J, the gap between germline ends came to 11 bases. The germline gives CDR1 SGHKS, CDR2 YYEKEE (reference sequence). This CDR3 reads CASSSLGQQETQYF. DNA for the CDR3: TGTGCCAGCAGCTCACTAGGACAGCAAGAGACCCAGTACTTC.

V and J are TRBV6-4 and TRBJ2-1; TRBD2 matches 7 bases. The CDR3 sequence is 15 residues long. Per germline, CDR1 MRHNA and CDR2 SNTAGT. The J segment lost 7 bases and the V segment lost 4 bases, leaving 10 bases of the junction unmatched. CDR3 DNA sequence: TGTGCCAGCAGTGCCCCCGGGGCCGGGGGGAATGAGCAGTTCTTC. Translating gives CASSAPGAGGNEQFF.

V gene TRBV19 combines with J gene TRBJ2-1; TRBD1 matches at 8 bases. V gave up 5 bases and J gave up 10 bases; unmatched junction bases: 1. Germline V lookup: CDR1 LNHDA, CDR2 SQIVND (reference sequence). The CDR3 covers 11 residues. The DNA of the CDR3 is TGTGCCAGTAGTCCAGGGGGCGAGCAGTTCTTC. Translating it yields CASSPGGEQFF.

The chain is built from TRBV28 and TRBJ1-2; D call uncertain. CDR3 length: 14 residues. CDR1 and CDR2 from the germline V gene are MDHEN and SYDVKM. V shed 7 bases and J shed 4 bases, with 16 bases lying between them. This chain's CDR3 is CASTEVQYSYGYTF. The DNA for the CDR3 is TGTGCCAGCACCGAGGTCCAATACTCCTATGGCTACACCTTC.

The V gene is TRBV3-1 (or the pseudogene TRBV3-2), the J gene TRBJ2-5, with 9 bases fitting TRBD1. The CDR3 runs 14 residues. Germline V gene data show CDR1 as LGHDT and CDR2 as YNNKEL (reference sequence). V shed 6 bases, J shed 5 bases, and the junction held 7 bases outside the gene matches. The CDR3 sequence is CASSRGQGGETQYF. Here the CDR3 DNA reads TGTGCCAGCAGTCGGGGACAGGGCGGCGAGACCCAGTACTTC.

V is TRBV2 and J is TRBJ1-6; TRBD1 aligns across 10 bases. The CDR3 runs to 15 residues. With 5 bases clipped from V and 4 bases from J, the junction kept 2 bases outside the gene matches. The germline V gene encodes CDR1 SNHLY and CDR2 FYNNEI. The CDR3 reads CASSSDRGYNSPLHF. The CDR3 DNA reads as TGTGCCAGCAGTTCGGACAGGGGGTATAATTCACCCCTCCACTTT.

J is TRBJ2-1 and V is TRBV6-1, with 11 nucleotides matching TRBD2. The CDR3 spans 15 residues. Per germline, CDR1 MNHNS and CDR2 SASEGT. V shed 2 bases, J shed 6 bases, and the junction held 3 bases outside the gene matches. Written as DNA, the CDR3 is TGTGCCAGCAGTGAAAGACTAGCGGGGTCCAATGAGCAGTTCTTC. This gives the protein CASSERLAGSNEQFF.

The gene calls are TRBV25-1 and TRBJ2-6; no clear D. Germline V CDR1 and CDR2: MGHDK, SYGVNS. CDR3 length equals 13 residues. V lost 6 bases and J lost 2, with 5 bases in between. CDR3 in amino acids: CASSLAGANVLTF. Written as DNA, the CDR3 is TGTGCCAGCAGCCTAGCTGGGGCCAACGTCCTGACTTTC.

This clone was seen only a few times. The genes are TRBV19 and TRBJ1-3; no definite D call. V was cut by 5 bases and J by 4 bases, with 15 bases left in between. CDR1 is LNHDA and CDR2 is SQIVND in the germline V gene (reference sequence). The CDR3 runs 15 residues. The CDR3 region is CASSLRRASGNTIYF. CDR3 in DNA: TGTGCCAGTAGTCTCCGGAGGGCGTCGGGAAACACCATATATTTT.

The chain is built from TRBV5-1 and TRBJ1-4; 12 nucleotides align to TRBD1. The V and J ends lost 1 base and 8 bases, in that order; junction bases with no gene match: 6. Germline CDR1 and CDR2: SGHRS and YFSETQ. There are 16 residues in the CDR3. The CDR3 sequence is CASSLMGQGAREKLFF. CDR3 nucleotides: TGCGCCAGCAGCTTGATGGGACAGGGGGCGCGCGAAAAACTGTTTTTT.

The J gene is TRBJ1-1, the V gene TRBV7-9; perhaps TRBD1 as D (6 bases). The germline CDR1 and CDR2 sequences are SEHNR and FQNEAQ (reference sequence). This CDR3 comprises 16 residues. Trimming pared 1 base from V and 10 bases from J, leaving 22 bases between. The CDR3 coding sequence is TGTGCCAGCAGCTTAGGACGGACAGAACATCCCTCTGGAGCTTTCTTT. Residues: CASSLGRTEHPSGAFF. Drawing the rest from reference TRBV7-9 and TRBJ1-1, the complete variable domain is DTGVSQNPRHKITKRGQNVTFRCDPISEHNRLYWYRQTLGQGPEFLTYFQNEAQLEKSRLLSDRFSAERPKGSFSTLEIQRTEQGDSAMYLCASSLGRTEHPSGAFFGQGTRLTVV.

The V gene is TRBV28, the J gene TRBJ1-2; the D gene is possibly TRBD1 (6 bases). CDR1 and CDR2 from the germline V gene are MDHEN and SYDVKM. Trimming removed 6 bases at V and 8 bases at J, with 13 bases between. This CDR3 contains 12 residues. As DNA, the CDR3 is TGTGCCAGCAGCAAAGACAGGTGGGGCTACACCTTC. Encoded protein: CASSKDRWGYTF.

The rearrangement uses TRBV5-1 and TRBJ2-3; D remains unclear. The V end lost 1 base, the J end lost 0 bases, and 6 bases lay between the germline ends. The CDR3 covers 14 residues. The V gene's germline CDR1 is SGHRS and CDR2 YFSETQ. CDR3 bases: TGCGCCAGCAGCTTGCCCCAGAGCACAGATACGCAGTATTTT. This codes for CASSLPQSTDTQYF.

The rearrangement links TRBV9 to TRBJ1-6, with D possibly matching TRBD1 (5 bases). With 0 bases removed from V and 7 bases from J, the gap between germline ends came to 5 bases. Germline V lookup: CDR1 SGDLS, CDR2 YYNGEE. The CDR3 is 13 residues long. The CDR3 region has the DNA TGTGCCAGCAGCGTAGAGGGGAATTCACCCCTCCACTTT. Its protein product is CASSVEGNSPLHF.

The rearrangement uses TRBV2 and TRBJ2-2; D possibly corresponds to TRBD1 (5 bases). The V and J ends lost 6 bases and 12 bases respectively, with 11 bases between them. The germline gives CDR1 SNHLY, CDR2 FYNNEI. There are 11 residues in the CDR3. The CDR3: CASRDTRKLFF. The CDR3 coding sequence is TGTGCCAGCAGGGACACCAGAAAGCTGTTTTTT.

This clone was observed a single time. The V call is TRBV30, the J call TRBJ2-5, with D possibly matching TRBD2 (8 bases). The ends were cut back, 3 bases at V and 6 bases at J, with 14 bases in the middle. From germline, CDR1 is GTSNPN and CDR2 SVGIG (reference sequence). CDR3 size: 13 residues. The CDR3 coding sequence is TGTGCCTGGAGGACGGGAGGGGGCCAGACCCAGTACTTC. Protein sequence: CAWRTGGGQTQYF.

V and J are TRBV4-2 and TRBJ2-2; D is possibly TRBD1 (7 bases). V gave up 0 bases and J gave up 4 bases, with 15 bases separating them. The CDR3 has 17 residues. The germline V gene has CDR1 LGHNA and CDR2 YNFKEQ. CDR3 nucleotides: TGTGCCAGCAGCCAAGATTGGAGGGGGCGCCGCACCGGGGAGCTGTTTTTT. Protein product: CASSQDWRGRRTGELFF.

The chain has TRBV9 and TRBJ2-2; TRBD2 agrees at 9 bases. This CDR3 has 16 amino acids. V trimming: 1 base; J trimming: 5 bases; junction bases outside the gene matches: 6. The germline gives CDR1 SGDLS, CDR2 YYNGEE. Here the CDR3 DNA reads TGTGCCAGCAGCGTATCGGGACTAGCACGTACCGGGGAGCTGTTTTTT. Translated: CASSVSGLARTGELFF.

This chain joins TRBV19 and TRBJ1-2; D possibly corresponds to TRBD1 (6 bases). The CDR3 covers 14 residues. The V and J ends lost 2 bases and 3 bases respectively, with 10 bases between them. Germline lookup yields CDR1 LNHDA and CDR2 SQIVND (reference sequence). CDR3 region: CASSIQGLYYGYTF. The CDR3 DNA is TGTGCCAGTAGTATACAGGGGCTCTACTATGGCTACACCTTC.

The CDR3 DNA follows: TGTGCCACCAGTGACCCGGGACAGCCTAATCAGCCCCAGCATTTT. It translates to CATSDPGQPNQPQHF. V is TRBV24-1 and J is TRBJ1-5; 7 bases line up with TRBD1. CDR1 KGHDR and CDR2 SFDVKD come from the germline V gene. With 4 bases clipped from V and 4 bases from J, the junction kept 6 bases outside the gene matches. The CDR3 extends over 15 amino acids.

V is TRBV9 and J is TRBJ2-7; tentatively, D is TRBD2 (5 bases). The V and J ends lost 0 bases and 5 bases respectively, with 15 bases between them. Germline CDR1 reads SGDLS; CDR2 reads YYNGEE. The length of the CDR3 is 15 residues. CDR3 DNA sequence: TGTGCCAGCAGCGTAGGAGGGCGCGGAGTCCACGAGCAGTACTTC. As protein: CASSVGGRGVHEQYF.

The chain carries TRBV20-1 and TRBJ1-1; D is unresolved. CDR3 length: 11 residues. The germline gives CDR1 DFQATT, CDR2 SNEGSKA (reference sequence). The V end lost 6 bases, the J end lost 1 base, and 6 bases lay between the germline ends. The DNA for the CDR3 is TGCAGTGCGAGCAAGAACACTGAAGCTTTCTTT. Its protein product is CSASKNTEAFF.